This is a list of T cell receptor beta chains from one sample in a study of response to subunit inactivated influenza vaccine. TCRdb recomputed calls from the RT-PCR reads with MiXCR, one row per CDR3 protein. The table has about 540,000 distinct CDR3 sequences, about 14% seen once. This sample comprised PBMCs from blood, obtained roughly 12 days after vaccination. Receptors were obtained from a man between 50 and 59 years old who received an inactivated influenza vaccine. Each CDR3 is given with its conserved first and last residue. The D gene is left open where the match is weak. Size tells how often a clone was seen (once, few, many) or the class of an expanded clone, and some rows leave it out.

D	size	V	J	DNA	CDR3
TRBD1	-	TRBV6-2/TRBV6-3	TRBJ1-5	TGTGCCAGCAGTTACCGGGACAGATATCAGCCCCAGCATTTT	CASSYRDRYQPQHF
TRBD2	-	TRBV3-1	TRBJ2-5	TGTGCCAGCAGCCGGGGGTCTGGTAGCGGGGGAAAAGAGACCCAGTACTTC	CASSRGSGSGGKETQYF
-	-	TRBV11-2	TRBJ2-5	TGTGCCAGCAGCCCCCACGGTTTTAGACAAGAGACCCAGTACTTC	CASSPHGFRQETQYF
-	-	TRBV20-1	TRBJ2-1	TGCAGTGCTGGCCGTCGGGACTCCTACAATGAGCAGTTCTTC	CSAGRRDSYNEQFF
-	-	TRBV14	TRBJ2-7	TGTGCCAGCAGCCAAGATCTTTGGACCCCCCGGTCCTACGAGCAGTACTTC	CASSQDLWTPRSYEQYF
TRBD2	-	TRBV5-1	TRBJ2-5	TGCGCCAGCAGCTCGAGGACTAGCGGGGCGGAGACCCAGTACTTC	CASSSRTSGAETQYF
TRBD1	-	TRBV30	TRBJ2-7	TGTGCCTGGAGGTCGACAGGGGCGGACGAGCAGTACTTC	CAWRSTGADEQYF
TRBD1	many	TRBV29-1	TRBJ1-1	TGCAGCGTTGACCCGACAGGGTTGAACACTGAAGCTTTCTTT	CSVDPTGLNTEAFF
-	-	TRBV5-1	TRBJ1-2	TGCGCCAGCAGCTTTTACTCGGGGCATTTGGATGGCTACACCTTC	CASSFYSGHLDGYTF
TRBD2	-	TRBV20-1	TRBJ2-4	TGCAGTGCGGGGGGACTAACGGCCAAAAACATTCAGTACTTC	CSAGGLTAKNIQYF
-	many	TRBV12-3/TRBV12-4	TRBJ2-1	TGTGCCAGCAGTAACTCCTTCGCCCGGGACCGGGAGCAGTTCTTC	CASSNSFARDREQFF
-	-	TRBV5-1	TRBJ2-7	TGCGCCAGCAGCTTAAGGGGGTTGGACGAGCAGTACTTC	CASSLRGLDEQYF
TRBD2	few	TRBV24-1	TRBJ2-7	TGTGCCACCAGTGATTCGACTAGCGGGAGGTTTTACGAGCAGTACTTC	CATSDSTSGRFYEQYF
-	-	TRBV20-1	TRBJ2-7	TGCAGTGCTAGAGATCGAGAGTTCTACGAGCAGTACTTC	CSARDREFYEQYF
-	many	TRBV21-1	TRBJ1-1	TGTGCCAGCAGCCTCATCGACGAGACAGAGAACACTGAAGCTTTCTTT	CASSLIDETENTEAFF
-	few	TRBV18	TRBJ2-3	TGTGCCAGCTCACCGGGGAGGTCGGGATTGGGCACAGATACGCAGTATTTT	CASSPGRSGLGTDTQYF
TRBD1	-	TRBV12-3/TRBV12-4	TRBJ2-2	TGTGCCAGCAGTTCGGTGACAGGGTTTCACACCGGGGAGCTGTTTTTT	CASSSVTGFHTGELFF
TRBD2	-	TRBV12-5	TRBJ2-1	TGTGCTAGTGCCCTATTTGGGGCTAGCGGGAGTTGGTTTGAGCAGTTCTTC	CASALFGASGSWFEQFF
-	few	TRBV9	TRBJ1-3	TGTGCCAGCAGCGTAGACTCTGGAAACACCATATATTTT	CASSVDSGNTIYF
-	-	TRBV24-1	TRBJ2-5	TGTGCCACCAGTGATTACCGGGACCAACAATCCCAAGAGACCCAGTACTTC	CATSDYRDQQSQETQYF
TRBD2	few	TRBV6-1	TRBJ2-7	TGTGCCAGCAGAAGGACTAGCTTCACATTCGAGCAGTACTTC	CASRRTSFTFEQYF
-	few	TRBV9	TRBJ2-7	TGTGCCAGCAGCGTATCCGGGAGTGAGTACGAGCAGTACTTC	CASSVSGSEYEQYF
TRBD1	many	TRBV12-3/TRBV12-4	TRBJ1-5	TGTGCCAGCAGTCCGACAGGGGATCAGCCCCAGCATTTT	CASSPTGDQPQHF
-	-	TRBV9	TRBJ2-2	TGTGCCAGCAGCGCGAGACAGAGCACCGGGGAGCTGTTTTTT	CASSARQSTGELFF
TRBD2	-	TRBV7-2	TRBJ2-5	TGTGCCAGCAGCTTAGACCTAGCGGGGGAGACCCAGTACTTC	CASSLDLAGETQYF
-	few	TRBV6-2/TRBV6-3	TRBJ2-3	TGTGCCAGCAGTTATAGCCATACGCAGTATTTT	CASSYSHTQYF
-	-	TRBV20-1	TRBJ2-5	TGCAGTGCTAGAGATCCGGTGACTGAGACCCAGTACTTC	CSARDPVTETQYF
-	-	TRBV29-1	TRBJ2-7	TGCAGCGTGGGACATAATCCCTACGAGCAGTACTTC	CSVGHNPYEQYF
TRBD2	-	TRBV7-2	TRBJ2-6	TGTGCCAGCAGCTTAGGGACTAGCGTCACTGGGGCCAACGTCCTGACTTTC	CASSLGTSVTGANVLTF
TRBD1	-	TRBV7-2	TRBJ2-7	TGTGCCAGCAGCCCCAGAAGGGACAGGGGCTACGAGCAGTACTTC	CASSPRRDRGYEQYF
-	-	TRBV20-1	TRBJ2-3	TGCAGTGCTTTAACCGGGACTCCCGAACAGTTGGATACGCAGTATTTT	CSALTGTPEQLDTQYF
-	few	TRBV7-9	TRBJ2-5	TGTGCCAGCAGCCACCAGGAGTACCAAGAGACCCAGTACTTC	CASSHQEYQETQYF
TRBD2	few	TRBV12-5	TRBJ2-2	TGTGCTAGTGGTTTGCTTGGGTTACGCGGCCTAGCGGGGGTTGCGGACACCGGGGAGCTGTTTTTT	CASGLLGLRGLAGVADTGELFF
-	-	TRBV6-1	TRBJ2-7	TGTGCCAGCACCCAAAGTTTGATAGCGCCCTACGAGCAGTACTTC	CASTQSLIAPYEQYF
-	-	TRBV20-1	TRBJ1-4	TGCAGTGCTAGAAAAGTGGAAAAACTGTTTTTT	CSARKVEKLFF
-	few	TRBV7-2	TRBJ2-1	TGTGCCAGCAGCTCCCGGACTTTAAGCCTTTACAATGAGCAGTTCTTC	CASSSRTLSLYNEQFF
TRBD1	-	TRBV29-1	TRBJ1-2	TGCAGCGTTGAAGCATCACCGGGACAGGAGATCTATGGCTACACCTTC	CSVEASPGQEIYGYTF
-	once	TRBV29-1	TRBJ1-1	TGCAGCGGCGAGAGGGGGACTGGCACTGAAGCTTTCTTT	CSGERGTGTEAFF
TRBD1	-	TRBV20-1	TRBJ2-3	TGCAGTGCTAATTCTGGGGACAGCAGATTAGATACGCAGTATTTT	CSANSGDSRLDTQYF